These 17 T cell receptor beta chains share one sample of origin, sequenced in a study of T-cell memory formation after mild COVID-19. TCRdb re-called the 5' RACE reads with MiXCR, one entry per CDR3 protein. Here the sample spans about 320,000 distinct CDR3 sequences, over 11% being singletons. The sequencing sample was made of PBMCs or a T cell subset sorted from them (not recorded which). The receptor source for this set is a man younger than 35 who had mild COVID-19 (a few samples of this study predate the infection). Cell type and time point are not known.

The chain has TRBV18 and TRBJ2-7; 9 nucleotides line up with TRBD1. The CDR3 runs 15 residues. CDR1 is KGHSH and CDR2 is LQKENI in the germline V gene. The V and J ends lost 6 bases and 3 bases, in that order; junction bases with no gene match: 9. As DNA, the CDR3 is TGTGCCAGCTCGCGACCGGGACAGGGCAACTACGAGCAGTACTTC. Amino acids: CASSRPGQGNYEQYF.

The V and J genes are TRBV20-1 and TRBJ2-2; the D gene is possibly TRBD2 (6 bases). CDR1 is DFQATT and CDR2 is SNEGSKA in the germline V gene (reference sequence). The V and J ends lost 3 bases and 2 bases respectively, with 16 bases between them. This CDR3 has 16 amino acids. The CDR3 here is CSARASGTYNTGELFF. The CDR3 DNA follows: TGCAGTGCTAGGGCCTCCGGGACTTATAACACCGGGGAGCTGTTTTTT.

V and J are TRBV20-1 and TRBJ2-1, with a weak D call TRBD2 (6 bases). The V end was cut by 6 bases, the J end by 1 base, with 10 bases between. The length of the CDR3 is 13 residues. In germline, CDR1 is DFQATT, CDR2 SNEGSKA (reference sequence). CDR3 region: CSASAGSYNEQFF. For the CDR3, the DNA is TGCAGTGCGTCTGCGGGGTCCTACAATGAGCAGTTCTTC.

This clonotype was seen repeatedly, ten times or more. The chain uses TRBV7-9 and TRBJ2-2; D may be TRBD1 (6 bases). Germline CDR1 reads SEHNR; CDR2 reads FQNEAQ (reference sequence). The CDR3 runs to 14 residues. Between the trimmed V and J ends, which lost 4 bases and 4 bases, there was a span of 10 bases. The CDR3 sequence: CASSSTGSTGELFF. The CDR3 DNA follows: TGTGCCAGCAGCTCGACAGGCTCCACCGGGGAGCTGTTTTTT.

This clonotype was picked up a small number of times. The V gene is TRBV6-2 or TRBV6-3, the J gene TRBJ1-6, with a tentative D call TRBD1 (5 bases). Per the germline V gene, CDR1 is MNHEY and CDR2 is SVGEGT. The CDR3 has 18 residues. V was shortened by 8 bases and J by 8 bases, with 28 bases between the two germline ends. The DNA for the CDR3 is TGTGCCAGCGCCGGGGCCGATGCAGGCTTTTTGAGTCATTCACCCCTCCACTTT. Translated, it gives CASAGADAGFLSHSPLHF.

As to this clonotype: The junction does not match germline at one end; this may be a read error. V gene TRBV6-5 combines with J gene TRBJ2-5; possible D gene TRBD1, 6 bases. The CDR3 consists of 14 residues. CDR1 MNHEY and CDR2 SVGAGI come from the germline V gene. CDR3 region: CDSSFFGTKETQYF. CDR3 coding DNA: TGTGACAGCAGTTTTTTCGGGACAAAAGAGACCCAGTACTTC.

This chain joins TRBV19 and TRBJ2-1; 9 nucleotides line up with TRBD2. CDR3 length equals 17 residues. Germline lookup yields CDR1 LNHDA and CDR2 SQIVND (reference sequence). The V segment lost 4 bases and the J segment 2 bases; nucleotides outside the gene matches: 9. CDR3: CASSRKAGGHTYNEQFF. CDR3 DNA sequence: TGTGCCAGTAGTAGGAAAGCGGGGGGCCACACCTACAATGAGCAGTTCTTC.

This clonotype has more than one count but fewer than ten. The chain couples TRBV29-1 to TRBJ2-5; maybe TRBD1 (5 bases). Per the germline V gene, CDR1 is SQVTM and CDR2 is ANQGSEA. This CDR3 has 12 residues. Trimming removed 4 bases at V and 7 bases at J, with 13 bases between. This CDR3 reads CSVAQGIGTQYF. The CDR3, as DNA: TGCAGCGTTGCCCAGGGTATAGGGACCCAGTACTTC.

This chain uses TRBV12-3 or TRBV12-4 with TRBJ2-3, with 8 bases lining up with TRBD1. The V segment lost 4 bases and the J segment 4 bases; nucleotides outside the gene matches: 4. The length of the CDR3 is 14 residues. The CDR3 DNA reads as TGTGCCAGCAGTTCAGACAGGGGTGCAGATACGCAGTATTTT. Protein: CASSSDRGADTQYF.

The chain carries TRBV2 and TRBJ1-2; 11 nucleotides line up with TRBD1. V gave up 6 bases and J gave up 8 bases; unmatched junction bases: 8. The CDR3 spans 14 residues. The V gene's germline CDR1 is SNHLY and CDR2 FYNNEI. The CDR3 coding sequence is TGTGCCAGCAGAAGGACAGGGGGCAGTGAAGGCTACACCTTC. Residues: CASRRTGGSEGYTF.

This clonotype was seen only a few times. CDR3 DNA sequence: TGTGCCAGCAGTTATCGGGGGACACGGGAGACCCAGTACTTC. Its translation is CASSYRGTRETQYF. This chain joins TRBV27 and TRBJ2-5; D is perhaps TRBD1 or TRBD2 (6 bases each). The germline V gene has CDR1 MNHEY and CDR2 SMNVEV (reference sequence). The germline V and J ends were trimmed by 4 bases and 5 bases, with 14 bases remaining between them. This CDR3 has 14 amino acids.

This clonotype has only a few counts. This rearrangement joins TRBV2 to TRBJ2-2, with TRBD1 matching 7 bases. Germline-derived CDR1 and CDR2 are SNHLY and FYNNEI. This CDR3 region has 16 residues. The V gene end was trimmed by 4 bases and the J gene end by 4 bases; junction bases not matched to a gene: 9. CDR3 nucleotide sequence: TGTGCCAGCAGTGTCGGCAGGGGGAAAAGCACCGGGGAGCTGTTTTTT. Amino acids: CASSVGRGKSTGELFF.

This clonotype occurred many times. The germline gene is not matched at one end of the junction; a read error may be the cause. This chain connects TRBV5-6 to TRBJ2-3, with D unresolved. The CDR3 is made up of 12 amino acids. The germline gives CDR1 SGHDT, CDR2 YYEEEE. CDR3 amino acids: CASSLTFDTQYF. CDR3 DNA sequence: TGTGCCAGCAGCTTGACGTTTGATACCCAGTATTTT. Full variable domain (rest looked up from reference TRBV5-6 and TRBJ2-3): DAGVTQSPTHLIKTRGQQVTLRCSPKSGHDTVSWYQQALGQGPQFIFQYYEEEERQRGNFPDRFSGHQFPNYSSELNVNALLLGDSALYLCASSLTFDTQYFGPGTRLTVL.

The rearrangement links TRBV27 to TRBJ2-5, with TRBD2 matching 9 bases. This CDR3 contains 15 residues. Germline-derived CDR1 and CDR2 are MNHEY and SMNVEV (reference sequence). V shed 2 bases, J shed 1 base, and the junction held 2 bases outside the gene matches. In DNA form, the CDR3 reads TGTGCCAGCAGTTTAGCTAGCGGGGTCCAAGAGACCCAGTACTTC. Translating it yields CASSLASGVQETQYF.

The CDR3 DNA is TGCAGTGCCCGGACTCCTACCCAGTACTTC. Amino acid sequence: CSARTPTQYF. The rearrangement joins TRBV20-1 to TRBJ2-5, with D possibly TRBD2 on 5 matching bases. The CDR3 extends over 10 amino acids. V shed 6 bases and J shed 8 bases, with 10 bases lying between them. Germline V gives CDR1 DFQATT, CDR2 SNEGSKA (reference sequence).

The rearrangement joins TRBV4-1 to TRBJ2-6, with 8 bases identical to TRBD1. Germline V gives CDR1 MGHRA, CDR2 YSYEKL. J was trimmed by 0 bases and V by 3 bases; bases with no gene match: 7. This CDR3 is built from 18 residues. The DNA for the CDR3 is TGCGCCAGCAGCCACACTTGGACAGGGCTCTCTGGGGCCAACGTCCTGACTTTC. It specifies CASSHTWTGLSGANVLTF.

V usage is TRBV13 and J usage is TRBJ2-5; D is ambiguous. The CDR3 runs to 16 residues. CDR1 is PRHDT and CDR2 is FYEKMQ in the germline V gene (reference sequence). The V and J ends lost 4 bases and 5 bases respectively, with 20 bases between them. This CDR3 is CASSYIQSHTRETQYF. The CDR3 bases are TGTGCCAGCAGCTACATCCAGTCCCACACCCGGGAGACCCAGTACTTC.